This TCR beta chain was obtained from a study of memory CD4+ T cells and cytomegalovirus serostatus. General study results and limits: Of more than 150 reported CMV TCRbeta sequences, around 62 were found in memory CD4+ repertoires. A US-trained random forest predicted CMV serostatus with median AUC around 0.9.

Only in-frame clones appear in the TCRdb table, and some are missing; sequencing was by immunoSEQ multiplex PCR. The sample includes 40,000 to 55,000 clones, approximately 80% of them seen just once. Single viable CD3+CD4+CD8-CD45RO+ cells were sorted as the memory CD4+ T cells. This clone was counted between two and nine times. Its specificity is not known. The CDR3 length is 14 residues. Germline V gene sequence: CDR1 LNHDA, CDR2 SQIVND (reference sequence). V lost 5 bases and J lost 2; bases outside the gene matches: 3. This TCR was recovered from an adult in good health and CMV-seronegative. Sequenced: memory CD4+ T cells from blood. V is TRBV19 and J is TRBJ1-5; TRBD1 aligns across 7 bases. CDR3 sequence reads: CASSGTGGNQPQHF. As DNA, the CDR3 is TGTGCCAGTAGTGGAACAGGGGGCAATCAGCCCCAGCATTTT.